The present TCR beta chain was sequenced within a study of control samples from healthy donors and cancer patients. Produced via immunoSEQ multiplex PCR; TCRdb's table is partial and in-frame only. The sample lists 150,000 to 200,000 clones, roughly 91% occurring once. After removal of 1 base from V and 1 base from J, the junction contained 2 bases not matched to a gene. Germline V gene sequence: CDR1 MGHRA, CDR2 YSYEKL. This CDR3 is 16 amino acids long. J is TRBJ2-2 and V is TRBV4-1, with TRBD1 matching over 8 bases. Source material: blood. This receptor was obtained from a woman in her thirties in good health. The CDR3 here is CASSQGGTGNTGELFF. CDR3 nucleotides: TGCGCCAGCAGCCAAGGAGGGACAGGGAACACCGGGGAGCTGTTTTTT.